Below, one T cell receptor beta chain is given with its context. The sample is drawn from a study of OX40 agonist ivuxolimab in advanced cancers. As for the study in general: The group had a mean age of around 60 years, ranged from roughly 23 to 79, and was 82.7% male.

Produced via immunoSEQ multiplex PCR; TCRdb's table is partial and in-frame only. The sample carries fewer than 60,000 clones, roughly nine tenths recorded once. The germline gives CDR1 SNHLY, CDR2 FYNNEI. This CDR3 comprises 18 residues. The J segment lost 6 bases and the V segment lost 3 bases, leaving 17 bases of the junction unmatched. Baseline, cycle 4 day 1, and cycle 7 day 1 were the blood sampling points. The chain carries TRBV2 and TRBJ2-3; 8 positions match TRBD2. The receptor's source is an adult with an advanced solid tumor such as melanoma, head and neck, liver or kidney cancer. Source: CD4+ or CD8+ T cells sorted from blood, taken in a trial of the OX40 agonist ivuxolimab. The DNA for the CDR3 is TGTGCCAGCAGTGAGGTGGCGGAGCGGGGGACTCCCTCGGATACGCAGTATTTT. This encodes CASSEVAERGTPSDTQYF.